Listed here is a single T cell receptor beta chain. Its antigen target is currently unknown. Base qualities are not recorded, but no much larger clone differs from it by a single base. CDR1 and CDR2, looked up from the germline V gene (reference sequence), are LNHDA and SQIVND. V lost 7 bases and J lost 8 bases; the stretch between them is 20 bases long. The CDR3 goes from the cysteine to the phenylalanine over 15 residues. The CDR3 DNA has 45 bases and is translated from base 1. The receptor library was made with the immunoSEQ multiplex PCR assay. This immuneACCESS table, as held by TCRdb, lists in-frame sequences with V and J called but not all clones. Of the missing ones, under half trace to an unresolved V gene in checked studies; the others have no known cause. This sample lists around 57,000 clones; 90% to 95% were detected once. Of the sample, over 1% falls within the top ten clones. These data are taken from a study of T cell changes during pregnancy in multiple sclerosis (dated by TCRdb to the late 2010s). With regard to the full study: The study examined how the T cell repertoire changed over the course of pregnancy in women with multiple sclerosis.

This sequence originates from a female donor in good health, enrolled as a control in a pregnancy study. The chain was built from TRBV19 and TRBJ1-4, with TRBD1 as a weak D call on 6 bases. Specimen: peripheral blood, collected after pregnancy. The CDR3 has the sequence CASTDRGGAAEKLFF. The DNA sequence is as follows: TGTGCCAGTACCGATCGTGGGGGGGCGGCGGAAAAACTGTTTTTT. Outside the CDR3, residues come from the reference TRBV19 and TRBJ1-4 proteins, so the full variable domain is: DGGITQSPKYLFRKEGQNVTLSCEQNLNHDAMYWYRQDPGQGLRLIYYSQIVNDFQKGDIAEGYSVSREKKESFPLTVTSAQKNPTAFYLCASTDRGGAAEKLFFGSGTQLSVL.